A single sample is the source of the 31 T cell receptor beta chains below, sequenced in a study of blood T cell dynamics during melanoma immunotherapy. Indicated time point: week 3, after first cycle of checkpoint inhibitor. Clones were read by immunoSEQ multiplex PCR, and TCRdb kept only the in-frame ones, dropping some. The sample lists a few thousand clones; around 77% were seen once. Material: blood, obtained from a patient treated with checkpoint blockade. Receptor source: a human donor with melanoma.

This clone was counted once. The gene calls are TRBV30 and TRBJ2-2, with 8 bases aligning to TRBD1. This CDR3 is 11 amino acids long. Germline V gives CDR1 GTSNPN, CDR2 SVGIG (reference sequence). J lost 12 bases, V lost 5 bases, and 5 bases had no gene match. The CDR3 loop is CAWGQGLKLFF. The CDR3 nucleotides read TGTGCCTGGGGACAGGGTTTGAAGCTGTTTTTT.

This chain joins TRBV7-9 and TRBJ1-2; the D is unclear. This CDR3 is built from 16 residues. In germline, CDR1 is SEHNR, CDR2 FQNEAQ (reference sequence). Trimming stripped 7 bases from V and 3 bases from J, with 21 bases between. CDR3 in amino acids: CASNSGVYALHYGYTF. The CDR3 DNA follows: TGTGCCAGCAATTCCGGGGTCTATGCCCTCCACTATGGCTACACCTTC.

The chain carries TRBV18 and TRBJ2-5; 7 bases match TRBD1. J gave up 5 bases and V 6 bases, and 6 bases lay outside the gene matches. The CDR3 is 13 amino acids. In germline, CDR1 is KGHSH, CDR2 LQKENI. In DNA form, the CDR3 reads TGTGCCAGCTCCCGAGGGGGCCGGGAGACCCAGTACTTC. It yields the protein CASSRGGRETQYF.

This sequence joins TRBV13 and TRBJ1-2; perhaps TRBD1 as D (6 bases). Germline CDR1 and CDR2: PRHDT and FYEKMQ (reference sequence). The CDR3 length is 13 residues. Deletions cut 8 bases from V and 1 base from J, with 11 bases between. CDR3 sequence reads: CASRGGLNYGYTF. CDR3 in DNA: TGTGCCAGCCGGGGGGGGCTTAACTATGGCTACACCTTC.

The chain couples TRBV5-1 to TRBJ1-1; TRBD1 matches 9 bases. Germline V CDR1 and CDR2: SGHRS, YFSETQ. V lost 4 bases and J lost 1; bases outside the gene matches: 5. The CDR3 extends over 15 amino acids. CDR3 nucleotides: TGCGCCAGCAGCCCTCGGACAGGGGCGAACACTGAAGCTTTCTTT. This translates into CASSPRTGANTEAFF.

The chain carries TRBV7-3 and TRBJ2-7; D unresolved. V gave up 1 base and J gave up 3 bases, with 10 bases separating them. CDR3 size: 14 residues. CDR1 SGHTA and CDR2 FQGTGA come from the germline V gene. CDR3 region: CASSLIDCGYEQYF. CDR3 coding DNA: TGTGCCAGCAGCTTAATTGACTGCGGCTACGAGCAGTACTTC.

J is TRBJ2-1 and V is TRBV5-6, with TRBD2 identical over 9 bases. The CDR3 contains 17 residues. The ends lost 0 bases at V and 0 bases at J; junction bases unmatched: 4. Germline V CDR1 and CDR2: SGHDT, YYEEEE. This CDR3 is CASSLVTSGSSYNEQFF. The CDR3 nucleotides are TGTGCCAGCAGCTTGGTGACTAGCGGTAGCTCCTACAATGAGCAGTTCTTC.

This chain connects TRBV11-2 to TRBJ2-1; the D is unclear. V lost 5 bases and J lost 4, with 12 bases in between. Looked up from germline, CDR1 is SGHAT and CDR2 is FQNNGV. This CDR3 has 14 residues. CDR3 loop: CASSPLLGYNEQFF. The DNA of the CDR3 is TGTGCCAGCAGCCCTCTCCTGGGGTACAATGAGCAGTTCTTC.

In this sample, this clone turned up a few times. V usage is TRBV7-6 and J usage is TRBJ2-1; TRBD2 agrees at 14 bases. CDR1 SGHVS and CDR2 FNYEAQ come from the germline V gene. J lost 7 bases, V lost 1 base, and 0 bases had no gene match. This CDR3 contains 15 residues. The CDR3 spells CASSLGTSGRNEQFF. As DNA, the CDR3 is TGTGCCAGCAGCTTAGGGACTAGCGGGAGGAATGAGCAGTTCTTC.

V is TRBV11-2 and J is TRBJ2-1, with 7 bases aligning to TRBD1. The CDR3 runs 14 residues. Germline CDR1 is SGHAT and CDR2 is FQNNGV. The V gene end was trimmed by 5 bases and the J gene end by 5 bases; junction bases not matched to a gene: 6. Here the CDR3 reads CASSPGTVHNEQFF. The DNA for the CDR3 is TGTGCCAGCAGCCCCGGGACAGTCCACAATGAGCAGTTCTTC. Filled out from reference TRBV11-2 and TRBJ2-1, the complete variable domain reads EAGVAQSPRYKIIEKRQSVAFWCNPISGHATLYWYQQILGQGPKLLIQFQNNGVVDDSQLPKDRFSAERLKGVDSTLKIQPAKLEDSAVYLCASSPGTVHNEQFFGPGTRLTVL.

The V call is TRBV5-6, the J call TRBJ2-7; D ambiguous. CDR1 is SGHDT and CDR2 is YYEEEE in the germline V gene. V was trimmed by 1 base and J by 2 bases, leaving 7 bases between them. The CDR3 spans 13 residues. The CDR3 nucleotides read TGTGCCAGCAGCTTGTCGGAACCCTACGAGCAGTACTTC. Residues: CASSLSEPYEQYF. The whole variable domain, filled in from reference TRBV5-6 and TRBJ2-7, reads DAGVTQSPTHLIKTRGQQVTLRCSPKSGHDTVSWYQQALGQGPQFIFQYYEEEERQRGNFPDRFSGHQFPNYSSELNVNALLLGDSALYLCASSLSEPYEQYFGPGTRLTVT.

This chain uses TRBV7-9 with TRBJ1-1; D unresolved. The CDR3 runs 13 residues. Per the germline V gene, CDR1 is SEHNR and CDR2 is FQNEAQ (reference sequence). The V end was cut by 5 bases, the J end by 4 bases, with 11 bases between. CDR3: CASSQTQGTEAFF. The CDR3 DNA is TGTGCCAGCAGCCAGACCCAAGGCACTGAAGCTTTCTTT.

This clone was recorded a few times. The chain has TRBV2 and TRBJ1-2, with D uncertain. Germline CDR1 SNHLY, CDR2 FYNNEI. The CDR3 extends over 13 amino acids. V dropped 1 base and J dropped 3 bases, with 6 bases sitting between them. DNA of the CDR3: TGTGCCAGCAGTGAAGGGAAGGACTATGGCTACACCTTC. This encodes CASSEGKDYGYTF.

This clone appeared a few times. The rearrangement links TRBV19 to TRBJ1-5; no definite D call. Looked up from germline, CDR1 is LNHDA and CDR2 is SQIVND (reference sequence). V lost 7 bases and J lost 7, with 17 bases in between. The CDR3 length is 14 residues. The CDR3 DNA reads TGTGCCAGTACCAAGGACTCAACCAGGCAGCCCCAGCATTTT. Amino acids: CASTKDSTRQPQHF.

This rearrangement joins TRBV13 to TRBJ2-7; possibly TRBD1 or TRBD2 for D (7 bases each). From germline, CDR1 is PRHDT and CDR2 FYEKMQ (reference sequence). Trimming removed 5 bases at V and 1 base at J, with 15 bases between. The CDR3 has 15 residues. Here the CDR3 reads CASSAGGDVSYEQYF. CDR3 DNA: TGTGCCAGCAGCGCAGGGGGGGATGTATCCTACGAGCAGTACTTC. The full variable domain, completed using reference TRBV13 and TRBJ2-7, is AAGVIQSPRHLIKEKRETATLKCYPIPRHDTVYWYQQGPGQDPQFLISFYEKMQSDKGSIPDRFSAQQFSDYHSELNMSSLELGDSALYFCASSAGGDVSYEQYFGPGTRLTVT.

The chain recombines TRBV10-1 with TRBJ2-7; D not resolved. The CDR3 sequence is 13 residues long. V shed 0 bases and J shed 3 bases, with 6 bases lying between them. The germline V gene has CDR1 WNHNN and CDR2 SYGVQD (reference sequence). The CDR3 spells CASSESDNYEQYF. The CDR3 bases are TGCGCCAGCAGTGAGTCTGACAACTACGAGCAGTACTTC.

This clone was found a few times. This rearrangement joins TRBV11-2 to TRBJ1-5, with 10 bases lining up with TRBD1. Germline V gene lookup returns CDR1 SGHAT and CDR2 FQNNGV. The CDR3 runs 18 residues. V gave up 5 bases and J gave up 1 base; unmatched junction bases: 11. In nucleotides, the CDR3 is TGTGCCAGCAGCAAGACAGGGGGCCTGAGAGTAAGCAATCAGCCCCAGCATTTT. This translates into CASSKTGGLRVSNQPQHF.

V gene TRBV5-1 combines with J gene TRBJ1-1; D remains ambiguous. This CDR3 has 15 amino acids. Per the germline V gene, CDR1 is SGHRS and CDR2 is YFSETQ. Trimming shortened V by 2 bases and J by 4 bases, and 15 bases separated the two germline ends. CDR3 region: CASSFGEGRSTEAFF. In nucleotides, the CDR3 is TGCGCCAGCAGCTTCGGGGAGGGTCGTAGCACTGAAGCTTTCTTT.

This clone showed up just once. The J gene is TRBJ2-7, the V gene TRBV23-1; a possible D gene is TRBD2 (5 bases). TRBV23-1 is designated an ORF whose function remains uncertain. The CDR3 loop spans 14 amino acids. V lost 4 bases and J lost 3, with 13 bases in between. CDR3 nucleotide sequence: TGCGCCAGCAGTCGGGGAATCCGGGACTACGAGCAGTACTTC. Translation: CASSRGIRDYEQYF.

The J gene is TRBJ2-5, the V gene TRBV19; TRBD2 aligns across 15 bases. The CDR3 is made up of 15 amino acids. Germline-derived CDR1 and CDR2 are LNHDA and SQIVND (reference sequence). Trimming removed 6 bases from V and 4 bases from J; junction bases left unmatched: 3. The CDR3 region is CASRGLAGGVETQYF. CDR3 in DNA: TGTGCCAGTAGGGGACTAGCGGGAGGAGTAGAGACCCAGTACTTC.

The chain has TRBV7-2 and TRBJ2-1, with 8 bases lining up with TRBD1. CDR1 SGHTA and CDR2 FQGNSA come from the germline V gene. The CDR3 is made up of 11 amino acids. After removal of 5 bases from V and 14 bases from J, the junction contained 5 bases not matched to a gene. The CDR3 protein is CASSPGTGKFF. The CDR3 DNA follows: TGTGCCAGCAGCCCCGGGACAGGAAAGTTCTTC.

This rearrangement joins TRBV6-5 to TRBJ1-1; D gene unclear. V shed 3 bases and J shed 5 bases, with 13 bases lying between them. This CDR3 is 14 amino acids long. The V gene's germline CDR1 is MNHEY and CDR2 SVGAGI. The CDR3: CASSYYGRQTEAFF. CDR3 in DNA: TGTGCCAGCAGTTATTACGGTAGGCAAACTGAAGCTTTCTTT.

The chain links TRBV29-1 to TRBJ2-7; 10 bases agree with TRBD2. This CDR3 region has 13 residues. Looked up from germline, CDR1 is SQVTM and CDR2 is ANQGSEA. Trimming at V came to 7 bases and at J to 2 bases, leaving 5 bases not matched to a gene. The DNA of the CDR3 is TGCAGCGCCCGGACTAGCGGAACCTACGAGCAGTACTTC. Translating it yields CSARTSGTYEQYF.

The chain links TRBV11-3 to TRBJ2-3, with D tentatively TRBD2 (7 bases). There are 15 residues in the CDR3. The V end lost 1 base, the J end lost 2 bases, and 10 bases lay between the germline ends. Germline CDR1 is SGHNT and CDR2 is YENEEA. The CDR3 DNA follows: TGTGCCAGCAGCTTAGCGGGGGGCCACACAGATACGCAGTATTTT. Its translation: CASSLAGGHTDTQYF.

This clone was counted only a few times. The chain uses TRBV5-6 and TRBJ2-7; weak D call: TRBD1 (6 bases). Trimming took off 3 bases at V and 9 bases at J, with 16 bases between the two ends. Germline CDR1 SGHDT, CDR2 YYEEEE. The CDR3 spans 13 residues. The CDR3 reads CASSSSTGWAQYF. DNA of the CDR3: TGTGCCAGCAGCTCGTCCACAGGGTGGGCGCAGTACTTC.

The chain carries TRBV7-6 and TRBJ2-3, with unresolved D. Deletions cut 3 bases from V and 2 bases from J, with 6 bases between. CDR1 and CDR2 (germline): SGHVS, FNYEAQ. The CDR3 is made up of 13 amino acids. This CDR3 reads CASSFGYTDTQYF. CDR3 bases: TGTGCCAGCAGCTTCGGATACACAGATACGCAGTATTTT. Supplemented by reference TRBV7-6 and TRBJ2-3, the full variable domain reads GAGVSQSPRYKVTKRGQDVALRCDPISGHVSLYWYRQALGQGPEFLTYFNYEAQQDKSGLPNDRFSAERPEGSISTLTIQRTEQRDSAMYRCASSFGYTDTQYFGPGTRLTVL.

The genes are TRBV6-5 and TRBJ1-2; D is unclear. There are 13 residues in the CDR3. Deletions cut 2 bases from V and 7 bases from J, with 11 bases between. CDR1 is MNHEY, CDR2 SVGAGI, per germline. CDR3 region: CASSYGIIGGYTF. The CDR3 DNA sequence: TGTGCCAGCAGTTACGGCATAATCGGTGGCTACACCTTC.

The chain recombines TRBV11-3 with TRBJ1-1; tentatively, D is TRBD1 (6 bases). Germline CDR1 and CDR2: SGHNT and YENEEA. Trimming cost V 0 bases and J 8 bases, with 7 bases left between them. This CDR3 is 12 amino acids long. This CDR3 is CASSLDQGEAFF. In DNA form, the CDR3 reads TGTGCCAGCAGCTTAGATCAGGGGGAAGCTTTCTTT.

The chain has TRBV5-1 and TRBJ2-1; 11 bases agree with TRBD2. There are 15 residues in the CDR3. V gave up 4 bases and J gave up 4 bases; unmatched junction bases: 4. Germline V CDR1 and CDR2: SGHRS, YFSETQ. CDR3 nucleotide sequence: TGCGCCAGCAGCGAGCGACTAGCGGGGTACAATGAGCAGTTCTTC. This translates into CASSERLAGYNEQFF.

A few counts support this clone. The chain has TRBV5-4 and TRBJ2-2; possibly TRBD2 for D (5 bases). The CDR3 runs to 14 residues. CDR1 SGHNT and CDR2 YYREEE come from the germline V gene (reference sequence). The V gene lost 2 bases and the J gene lost 1 base, with 6 bases spanning the gap. The CDR3 is CASSLRGNTGELFF. The CDR3 DNA reads TGTGCCAGCAGCTTACGGGGGAACACCGGGGAGCTGTTTTTT. Full variable domain (rest looked up from reference TRBV5-4 and TRBJ2-2): ETGVTQSPTHLIKTRGQQVTLRCSSQSGHNTVSWYQQALGQGPQFIFQYYREEENGRGNFPPRFSGLQFPNYSSELNVNALELDDSALYLCASSLRGNTGELFFGEGSRLTVL.

J is TRBJ2-6 and V is TRBV18; perhaps TRBD2 as D (6 bases). Per the germline V gene, CDR1 is KGHSH and CDR2 is LQKENI. The V gene lost 0 bases and the J gene lost 4 bases, with 25 bases spanning the gap. This CDR3 contains 21 residues. Here the CDR3 reads CASSPPIGTSGVGSGANVLTF. In DNA, the CDR3 is TGTGCCAGCTCACCACCGATAGGTACTTCGGGGGTTGGTTCCGGGGCCAACGTCCTGACTTTC. The full variable domain, its missing parts supplied by reference TRBV18 and TRBJ2-6, is NAGVMQNPRHLVRRRGQEARLRCSPMKGHSHVYWYRQLPEEGLKFMVYLQKENIIDESGMPKERFSAEFPKEGPSILRIQQVVRGDSAAYFCASSPPIGTSGVGSGANVLTFGAGSRLTVL.